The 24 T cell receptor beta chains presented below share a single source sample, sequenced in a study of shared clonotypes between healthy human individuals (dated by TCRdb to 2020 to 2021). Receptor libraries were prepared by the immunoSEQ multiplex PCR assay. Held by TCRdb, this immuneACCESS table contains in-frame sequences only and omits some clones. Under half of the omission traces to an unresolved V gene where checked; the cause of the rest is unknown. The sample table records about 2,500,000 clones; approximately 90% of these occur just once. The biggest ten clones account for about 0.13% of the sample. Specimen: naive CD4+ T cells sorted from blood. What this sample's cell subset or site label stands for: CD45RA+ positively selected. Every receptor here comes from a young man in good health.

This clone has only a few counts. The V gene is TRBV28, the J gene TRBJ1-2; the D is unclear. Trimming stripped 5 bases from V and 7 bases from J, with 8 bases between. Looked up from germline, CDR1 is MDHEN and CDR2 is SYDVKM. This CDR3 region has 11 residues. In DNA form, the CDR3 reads TGTGCCAGCAGTGGAAACCCTGGCTACACCTTC. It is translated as CASSGNPGYTF.

DNA for the CDR3: TGTGCCATGAGACAGGGGCCGAGCACAGATACGCAGTATTTT. Residues: CAMRQGPSTDTQYF. The V and J genes are TRBV6-1 and TRBJ2-3; the match to TRBD1 covers 8 bases. This CDR3 is 14 amino acids long. The V gene's germline CDR1 is MNHNS and CDR2 SASEGT. The ends lost 10 bases at V and 0 bases at J; junction bases unmatched: 6.

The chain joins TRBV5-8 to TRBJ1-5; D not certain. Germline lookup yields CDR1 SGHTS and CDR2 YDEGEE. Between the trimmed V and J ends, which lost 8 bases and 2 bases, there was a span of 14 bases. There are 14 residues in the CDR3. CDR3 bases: TGTGCCAGTGCCAAGTATGATGGCAATCAGCCCCAGCATTTT. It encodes CASAKYDGNQPQHF.

The CDR3 reads CAWRVSGRKSTDTQYF. In DNA form, the CDR3 reads TGTGCCTGGAGAGTCAGCGGGAGGAAGAGCACAGATACGCAGTATTTT. The V and J genes are TRBV30 and TRBJ2-3; TRBD2 matches 9 bases. This CDR3 contains 16 residues. With V trimmed by 3 bases and J by 0 bases, 7 bases remained unmatched. Germline lookup yields CDR1 GTSNPN and CDR2 SVGIG (reference sequence).

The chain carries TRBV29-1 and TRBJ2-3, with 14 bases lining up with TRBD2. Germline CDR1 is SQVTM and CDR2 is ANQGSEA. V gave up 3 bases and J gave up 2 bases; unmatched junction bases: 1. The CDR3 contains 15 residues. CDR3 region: CSVEGLAGVTDTQYF. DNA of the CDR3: TGCAGCGTTGAGGGACTAGCGGGAGTCACAGATACGCAGTATTTT.

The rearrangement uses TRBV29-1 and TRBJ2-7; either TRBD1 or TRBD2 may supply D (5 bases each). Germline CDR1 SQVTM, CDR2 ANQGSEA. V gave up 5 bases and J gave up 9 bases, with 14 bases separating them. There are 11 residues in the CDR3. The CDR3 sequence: CSVWDQLGQYF. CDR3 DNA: TGCAGCGTTTGGGACCAGTTGGGGCAGTACTTC.

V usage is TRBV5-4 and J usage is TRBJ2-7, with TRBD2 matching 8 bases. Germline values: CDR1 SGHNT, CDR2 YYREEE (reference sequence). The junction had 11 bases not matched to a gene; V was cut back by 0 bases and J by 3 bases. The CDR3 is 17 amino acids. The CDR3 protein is CASSLAGLVGSHYEQYF. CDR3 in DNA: TGTGCCAGCAGCTTGGCGGGACTAGTAGGGAGTCACTACGAGCAGTACTTC.

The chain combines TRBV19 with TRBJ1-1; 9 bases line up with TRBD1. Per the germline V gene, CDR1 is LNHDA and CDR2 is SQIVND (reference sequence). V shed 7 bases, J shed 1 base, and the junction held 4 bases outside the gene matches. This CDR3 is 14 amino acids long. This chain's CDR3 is CASIEDRGNTEAFF. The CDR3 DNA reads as TGTGCCAGTATAGAGGACAGGGGGAACACTGAAGCTTTCTTT. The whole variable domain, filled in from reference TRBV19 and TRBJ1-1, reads DGGITQSPKYLFRKEGQNVTLSCEQNLNHDAMYWYRQDPGQGLRLIYYSQIVNDFQKGDIAEGYSVSREKKESFPLTVTSAQKNPTAFYLCASIEDRGNTEAFFGQGTRLTVV.

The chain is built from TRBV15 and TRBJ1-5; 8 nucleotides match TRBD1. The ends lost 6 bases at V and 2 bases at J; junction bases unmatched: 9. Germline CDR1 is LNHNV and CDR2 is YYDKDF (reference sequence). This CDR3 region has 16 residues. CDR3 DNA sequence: TGTGCCACCAGTCCTGACAGGGGAACCCGCAATCAGCCCCAGCATTTT. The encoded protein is CATSPDRGTRNQPQHF.

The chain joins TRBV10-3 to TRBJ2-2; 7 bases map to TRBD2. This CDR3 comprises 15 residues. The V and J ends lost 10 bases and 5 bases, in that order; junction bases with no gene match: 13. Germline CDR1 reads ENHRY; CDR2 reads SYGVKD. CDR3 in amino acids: CATGRAGTTTGELFF. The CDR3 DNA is TGTGCCACCGGTCGAGCGGGAACAACTACCGGGGAGCTGTTTTTT.

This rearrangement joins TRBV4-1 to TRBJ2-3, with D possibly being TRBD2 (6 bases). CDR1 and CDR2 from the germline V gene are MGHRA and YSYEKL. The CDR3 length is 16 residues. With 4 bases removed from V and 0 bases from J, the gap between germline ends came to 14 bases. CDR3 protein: CASSPRLVLSTDTQYF. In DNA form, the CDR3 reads TGCGCCAGCAGCCCTCGACTAGTACTGAGCACAGATACGCAGTATTTT.

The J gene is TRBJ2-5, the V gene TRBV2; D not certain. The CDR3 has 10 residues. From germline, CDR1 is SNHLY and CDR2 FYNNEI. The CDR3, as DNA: TGTGCTCCCGGGCGGGAGACCCAGTACTTC. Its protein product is CAPGRETQYF.

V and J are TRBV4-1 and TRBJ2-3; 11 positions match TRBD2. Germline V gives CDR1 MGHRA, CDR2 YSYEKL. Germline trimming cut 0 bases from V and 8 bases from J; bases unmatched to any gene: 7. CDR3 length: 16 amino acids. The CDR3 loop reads CASSQEASGRLSTQYF. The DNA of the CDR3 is TGCGCCAGCAGCCAAGAAGCTAGCGGGAGGTTGAGTACGCAGTATTTT.

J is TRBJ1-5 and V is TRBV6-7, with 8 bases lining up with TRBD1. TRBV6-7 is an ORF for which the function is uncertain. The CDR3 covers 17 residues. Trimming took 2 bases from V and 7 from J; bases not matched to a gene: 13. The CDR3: CASSYKRYRDRRQPQHF. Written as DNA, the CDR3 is TGTGCCAGCAGTTACAAAAGATACCGGGACAGGAGGCAGCCCCAGCATTTT.

The CDR3 coding sequence is TGTGCCAGCAGCCCCACTCGGGTAGCCTCCTCTAAGATCACAGATACGCAGTATTTT. Translation gives CASSPTRVASSKITDTQYF. The chain is built from TRBV7-8 and TRBJ2-3; D remains ambiguous. V dropped 5 bases and J dropped 2 bases, with 26 bases sitting between them. CDR1 and CDR2 from the germline V gene are SGHVS and FQNEAQ. This CDR3 region has 19 residues.

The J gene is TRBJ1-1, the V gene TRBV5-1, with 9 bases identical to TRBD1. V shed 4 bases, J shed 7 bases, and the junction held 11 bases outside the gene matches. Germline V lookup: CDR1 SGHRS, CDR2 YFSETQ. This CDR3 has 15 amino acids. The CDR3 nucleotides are TGCGCCAGCAGCATAAGGACAGGGGAGAGGGGTGAAGCTTTCTTT. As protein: CASSIRTGERGEAFF.

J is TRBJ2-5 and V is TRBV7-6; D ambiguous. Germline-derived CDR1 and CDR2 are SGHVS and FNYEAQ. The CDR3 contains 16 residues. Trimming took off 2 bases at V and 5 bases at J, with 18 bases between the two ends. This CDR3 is CASSLYQRLEKETQYF. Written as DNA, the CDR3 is TGTGCCAGCAGCTTATATCAGCGTCTGGAAAAGGAGACCCAGTACTTC.

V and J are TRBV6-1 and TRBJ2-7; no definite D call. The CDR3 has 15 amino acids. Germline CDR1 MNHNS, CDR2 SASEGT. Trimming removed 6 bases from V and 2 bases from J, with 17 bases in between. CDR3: CASRIESGPTYEQYF. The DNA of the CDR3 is TGTGCCAGCAGGATCGAGTCAGGTCCTACCTACGAGCAGTACTTC.

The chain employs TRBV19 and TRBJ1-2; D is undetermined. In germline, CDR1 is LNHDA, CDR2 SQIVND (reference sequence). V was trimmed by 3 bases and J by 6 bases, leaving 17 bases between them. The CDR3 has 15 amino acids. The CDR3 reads CASSMAGLTVNGYTF. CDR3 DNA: TGTGCCAGTAGTATGGCAGGATTGACGGTCAATGGCTACACCTTC.

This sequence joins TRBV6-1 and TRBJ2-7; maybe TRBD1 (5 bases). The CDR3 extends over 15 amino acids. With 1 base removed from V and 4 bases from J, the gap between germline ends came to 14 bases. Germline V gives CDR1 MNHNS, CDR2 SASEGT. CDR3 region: CASSEGGALTYEQYF. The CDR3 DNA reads TGTGCCAGCAGTGAAGGGGGCGCCTTAACGTACGAGCAGTACTTC.

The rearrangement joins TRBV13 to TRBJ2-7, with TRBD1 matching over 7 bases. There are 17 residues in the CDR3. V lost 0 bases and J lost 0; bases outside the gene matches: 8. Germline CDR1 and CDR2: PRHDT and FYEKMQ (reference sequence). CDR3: CASSLGALRGSSYEQYF. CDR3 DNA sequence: TGTGCCAGCAGCTTAGGCGCCCTCAGGGGGAGCTCCTACGAGCAGTACTTC.

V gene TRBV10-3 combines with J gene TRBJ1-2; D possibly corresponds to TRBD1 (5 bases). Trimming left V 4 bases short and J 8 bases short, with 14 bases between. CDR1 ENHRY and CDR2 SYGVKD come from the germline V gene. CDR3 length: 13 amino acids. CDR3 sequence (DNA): TGTGCCATCAGTGGGGACCCCCTAGACGGCTACACCTTC. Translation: CAISGDPLDGYTF.

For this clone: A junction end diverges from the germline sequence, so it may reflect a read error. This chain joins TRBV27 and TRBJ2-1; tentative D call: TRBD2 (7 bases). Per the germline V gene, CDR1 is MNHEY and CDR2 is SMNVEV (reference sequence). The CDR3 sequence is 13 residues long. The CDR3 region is CASSLNRGAKQVF. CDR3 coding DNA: TGTGCCAGCAGCCTTAACCGGGGGGCGAAGCAGGTCTTC.

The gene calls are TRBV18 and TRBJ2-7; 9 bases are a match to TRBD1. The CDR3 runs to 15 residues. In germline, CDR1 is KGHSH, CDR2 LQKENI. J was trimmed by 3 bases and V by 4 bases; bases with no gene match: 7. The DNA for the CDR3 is TGTGCCAGCTCACTTACTCCGGACAGGGGCTACGAGCAGTACTTC. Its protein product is CASSLTPDRGYEQYF. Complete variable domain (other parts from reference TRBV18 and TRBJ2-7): NAGVMQNPRHLVRRRGQEARLRCSPMKGHSHVYWYRQLPEEGLKFMVYLQKENIIDESGMPKERFSAEFPKEGPSILRIQQVVRGDSAAYFCASSLTPDRGYEQYFGPGTRLTVT.